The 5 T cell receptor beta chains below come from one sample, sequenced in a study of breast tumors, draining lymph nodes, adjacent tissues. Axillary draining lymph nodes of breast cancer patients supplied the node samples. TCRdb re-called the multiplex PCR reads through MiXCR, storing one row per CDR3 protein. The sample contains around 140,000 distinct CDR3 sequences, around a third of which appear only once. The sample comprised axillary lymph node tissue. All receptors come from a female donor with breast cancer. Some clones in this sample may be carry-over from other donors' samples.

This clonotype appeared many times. DNA of the CDR3: TGTGCCAGCCACCTAAGAGGGCGCTCTTCTAATGAAAAACTGTTTTTT. It is translated as CASHLRGRSSNEKLFF. The rearrangement joins TRBV19 to TRBJ1-4, with D unclear. The germline V and J ends were trimmed by 9 bases and 3 bases, with 20 bases remaining between them. In germline, CDR1 is LNHDA, CDR2 SQIVND (reference sequence). The CDR3 spans 16 residues.

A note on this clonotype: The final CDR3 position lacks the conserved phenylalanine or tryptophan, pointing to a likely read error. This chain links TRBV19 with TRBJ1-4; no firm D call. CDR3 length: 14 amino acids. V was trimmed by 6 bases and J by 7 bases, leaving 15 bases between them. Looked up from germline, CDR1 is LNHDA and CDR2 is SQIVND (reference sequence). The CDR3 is CASSSSWEAEKLFC. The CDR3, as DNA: TGTGCCAGTAGCTCTTCATGGGAGGCTGAAAAACTGTTTTGT.

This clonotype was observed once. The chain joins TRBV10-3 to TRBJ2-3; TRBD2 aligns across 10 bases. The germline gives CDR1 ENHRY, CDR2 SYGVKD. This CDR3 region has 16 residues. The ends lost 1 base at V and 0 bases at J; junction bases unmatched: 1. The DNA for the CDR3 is TGTGCCATCAGTGAGTATAGCGGGGGGAGCACAGATACGCAGTATTTT. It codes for CAISEYSGGSTDTQYF.

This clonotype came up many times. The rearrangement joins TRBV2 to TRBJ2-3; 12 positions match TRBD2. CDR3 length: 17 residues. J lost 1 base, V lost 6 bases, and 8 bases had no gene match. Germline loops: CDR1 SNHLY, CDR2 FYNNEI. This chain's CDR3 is CASRNPRLAGGTDTQYF. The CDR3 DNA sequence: TGTGCCAGCAGAAACCCACGACTAGCGGGGGGCACAGATACGCAGTATTTT.

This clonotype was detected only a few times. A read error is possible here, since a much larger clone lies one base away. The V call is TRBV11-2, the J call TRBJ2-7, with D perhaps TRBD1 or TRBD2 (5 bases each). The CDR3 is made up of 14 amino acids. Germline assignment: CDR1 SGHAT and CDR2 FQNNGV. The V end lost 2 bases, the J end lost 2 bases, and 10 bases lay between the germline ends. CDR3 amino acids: CASSLRDGAYEQYF. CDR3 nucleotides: TGTGCCAGCAGCTTAAGGGACGGGGCCTACGAGCAGTACTTC. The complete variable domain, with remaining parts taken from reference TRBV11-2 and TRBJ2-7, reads EAGVAQSPRYKIIEKRQSVAFWCNPISGHATLYWYQQILGQGPKLLIQFQNNGVVDDSQLPKDRFSAERLKGVDSTLKIQPAKLEDSAVYLCASSLRDGAYEQYFGPGTRLTVT.